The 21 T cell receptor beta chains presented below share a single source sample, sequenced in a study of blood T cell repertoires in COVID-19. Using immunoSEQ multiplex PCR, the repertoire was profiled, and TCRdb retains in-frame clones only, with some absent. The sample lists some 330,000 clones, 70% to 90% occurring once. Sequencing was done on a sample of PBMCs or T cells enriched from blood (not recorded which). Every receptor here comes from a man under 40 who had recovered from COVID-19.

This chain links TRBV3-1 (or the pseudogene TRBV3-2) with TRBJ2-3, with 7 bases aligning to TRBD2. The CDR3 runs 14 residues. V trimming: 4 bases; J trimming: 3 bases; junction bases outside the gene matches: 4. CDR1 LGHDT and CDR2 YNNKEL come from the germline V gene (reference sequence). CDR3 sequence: CASSRDYRTDTQYF. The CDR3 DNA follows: TGTGCCAGCAGCCGGGACTATAGAACAGATACGCAGTATTTT.

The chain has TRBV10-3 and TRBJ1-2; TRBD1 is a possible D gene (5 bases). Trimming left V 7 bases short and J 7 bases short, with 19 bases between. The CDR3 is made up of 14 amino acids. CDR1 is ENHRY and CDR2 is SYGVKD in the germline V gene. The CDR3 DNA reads TGTGCCATCATGGCAGGGAGGGCCCCCATTGGCTACACCTTC. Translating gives CAIMAGRAPIGYTF.

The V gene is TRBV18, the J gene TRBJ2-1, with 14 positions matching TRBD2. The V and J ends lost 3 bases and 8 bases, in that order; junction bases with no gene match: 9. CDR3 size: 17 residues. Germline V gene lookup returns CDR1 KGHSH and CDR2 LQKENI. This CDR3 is CASSPGLAGGSVDEQFF. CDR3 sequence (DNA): TGTGCCAGCTCACCCGGACTAGCGGGGGGCAGCGTCGATGAGCAGTTCTTC.

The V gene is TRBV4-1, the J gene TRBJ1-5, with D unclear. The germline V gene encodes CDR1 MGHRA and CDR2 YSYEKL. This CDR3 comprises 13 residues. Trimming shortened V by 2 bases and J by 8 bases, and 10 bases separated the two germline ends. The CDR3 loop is CASSQLVLKPQHF. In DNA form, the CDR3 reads TGCGCCAGCAGCCAACTCGTCCTAAAGCCCCAGCATTTT.

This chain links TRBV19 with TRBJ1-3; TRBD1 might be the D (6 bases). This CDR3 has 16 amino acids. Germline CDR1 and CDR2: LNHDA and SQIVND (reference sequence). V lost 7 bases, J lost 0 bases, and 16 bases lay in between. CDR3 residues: CASIIWGGSSGNTIYF. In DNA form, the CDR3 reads TGTGCCAGTATCATCTGGGGGGGCTCCTCTGGAAACACCATATATTTT. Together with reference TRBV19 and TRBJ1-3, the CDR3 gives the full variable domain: DGGITQSPKYLFRKEGQNVTLSCEQNLNHDAMYWYRQDPGQGLRLIYYSQIVNDFQKGDIAEGYSVSREKKESFPLTVTSAQKNPTAFYLCASIIWGGSSGNTIYFGEGSWLTVV.

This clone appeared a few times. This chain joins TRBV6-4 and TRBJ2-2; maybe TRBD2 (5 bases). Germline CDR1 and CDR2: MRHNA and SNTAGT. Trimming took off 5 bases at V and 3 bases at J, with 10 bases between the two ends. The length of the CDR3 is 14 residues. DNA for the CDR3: TGTGCCAGCAGTTGGGGAGAAGACACCGGGGAGCTGTTTTTT. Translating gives CASSWGEDTGELFF.

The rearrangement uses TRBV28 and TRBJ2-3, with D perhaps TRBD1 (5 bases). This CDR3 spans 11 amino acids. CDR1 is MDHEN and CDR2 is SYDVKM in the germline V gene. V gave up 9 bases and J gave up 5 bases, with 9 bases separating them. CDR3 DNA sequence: TGTGCCAGTCCGCAGGGAGATACGCAGTATTTT. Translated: CASPQGDTQYF.

CDR3 in DNA: TGTGCCAGCAGTTTTTGGCGTCGAGGAGAAAGCAATCAGCCCCAGCATTTT. Its translation: CASSFWRRGESNQPQHF. The gene calls are TRBV28 and TRBJ1-5; no clear D gene. CDR1 and CDR2 from the germline V gene are MDHEN and SYDVKM. The CDR3 runs to 17 residues. V was cut by 3 bases and J by 1 base, with 16 bases left in between.

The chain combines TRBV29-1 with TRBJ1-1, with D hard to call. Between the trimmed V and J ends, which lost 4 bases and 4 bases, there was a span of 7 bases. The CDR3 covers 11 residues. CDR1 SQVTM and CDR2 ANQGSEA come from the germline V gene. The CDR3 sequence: CSVGRFTEAFF. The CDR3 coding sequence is TGCAGCGTTGGCAGATTCACTGAAGCTTTCTTT.

The CDR3 here is CASRGQGAKNTEAFF. Written as DNA, the CDR3 is TGTGCCAGTAGGGGGCAGGGGGCAAAAAACACTGAAGCTTTCTTT. The chain links TRBV19 to TRBJ1-1, with 8 bases aligning to TRBD1. This CDR3 is 15 amino acids long. Germline values: CDR1 LNHDA, CDR2 SQIVND (reference sequence). J gave up 2 bases and V 6 bases, and 8 bases lay outside the gene matches. The full variable domain, its missing parts supplied by reference TRBV19 and TRBJ1-1, is DGGITQSPKYLFRKEGQNVTLSCEQNLNHDAMYWYRQDPGQGLRLIYYSQIVNDFQKGDIAEGYSVSREKKESFPLTVTSAQKNPTAFYLCASRGQGAKNTEAFFGQGTRLTVV.

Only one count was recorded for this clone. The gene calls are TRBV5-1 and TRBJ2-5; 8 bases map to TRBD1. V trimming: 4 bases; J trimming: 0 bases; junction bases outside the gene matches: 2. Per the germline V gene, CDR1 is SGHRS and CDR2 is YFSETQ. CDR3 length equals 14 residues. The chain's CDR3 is CASSRDRNQETQYF. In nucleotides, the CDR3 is TGCGCCAGCAGCAGGGACAGGAACCAAGAGACCCAGTACTTC.

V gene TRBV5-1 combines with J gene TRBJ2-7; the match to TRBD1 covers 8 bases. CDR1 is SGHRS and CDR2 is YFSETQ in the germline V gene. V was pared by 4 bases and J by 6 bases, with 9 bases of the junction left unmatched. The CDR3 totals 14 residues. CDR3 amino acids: CASSIGTGGGEQYF. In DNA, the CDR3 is TGCGCCAGCAGCATCGGGACAGGAGGGGGCGAGCAGTACTTC.

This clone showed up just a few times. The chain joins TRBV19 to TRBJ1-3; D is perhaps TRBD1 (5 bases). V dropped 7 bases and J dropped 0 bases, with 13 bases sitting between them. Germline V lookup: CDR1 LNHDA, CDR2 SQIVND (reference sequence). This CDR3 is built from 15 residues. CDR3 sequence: CASTRDDSSGNTIYF. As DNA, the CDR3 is TGTGCCAGTACGCGGGACGATAGCTCTGGAAACACCATATATTTT.

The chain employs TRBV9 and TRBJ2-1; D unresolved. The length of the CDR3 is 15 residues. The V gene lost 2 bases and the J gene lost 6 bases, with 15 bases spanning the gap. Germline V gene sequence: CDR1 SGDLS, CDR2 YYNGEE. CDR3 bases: TGTGCCAGCAGCGTCTTCTCAGACTCTTTCAATGAGCAGTTCTTC. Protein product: CASSVFSDSFNEQFF.

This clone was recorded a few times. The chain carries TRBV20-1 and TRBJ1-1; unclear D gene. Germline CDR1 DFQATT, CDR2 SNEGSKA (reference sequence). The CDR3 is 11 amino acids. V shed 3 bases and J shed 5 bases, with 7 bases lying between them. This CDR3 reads CSASSRTEAFF. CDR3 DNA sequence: TGCAGTGCTAGCAGCAGGACTGAAGCTTTCTTT.

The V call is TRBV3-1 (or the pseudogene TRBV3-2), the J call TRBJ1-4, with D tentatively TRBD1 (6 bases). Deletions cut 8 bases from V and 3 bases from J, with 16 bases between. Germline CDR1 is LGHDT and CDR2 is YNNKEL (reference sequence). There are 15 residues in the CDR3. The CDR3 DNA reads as TGTGCCAGCTGCGCCCGGGACAAGGCTAATGAAAAACTGTTTTTT. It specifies CASCARDKANEKLFF.

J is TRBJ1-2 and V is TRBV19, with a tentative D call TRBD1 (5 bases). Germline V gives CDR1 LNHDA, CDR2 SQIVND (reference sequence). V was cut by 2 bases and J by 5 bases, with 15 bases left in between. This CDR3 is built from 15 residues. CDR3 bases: TGTGCCAGTAGTATACGAGGGACTCCTGATTATGGCTACACCTTC. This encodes CASSIRGTPDYGYTF.

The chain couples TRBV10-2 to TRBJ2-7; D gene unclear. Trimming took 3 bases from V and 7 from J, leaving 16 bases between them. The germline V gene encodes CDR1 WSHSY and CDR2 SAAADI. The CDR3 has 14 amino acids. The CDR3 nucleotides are TGCGCCAGCAGTGAAGTTGGGCCGCCCTGGGAGCAGTACTTC. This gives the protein CASSEVGPPWEQYF.

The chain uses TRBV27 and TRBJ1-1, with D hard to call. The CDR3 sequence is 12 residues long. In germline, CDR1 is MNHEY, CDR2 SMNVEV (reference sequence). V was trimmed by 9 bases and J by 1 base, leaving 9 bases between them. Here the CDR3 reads CASGDGNTEAFF. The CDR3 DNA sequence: TGTGCCAGTGGAGACGGGAACACTGAAGCTTTCTTT.

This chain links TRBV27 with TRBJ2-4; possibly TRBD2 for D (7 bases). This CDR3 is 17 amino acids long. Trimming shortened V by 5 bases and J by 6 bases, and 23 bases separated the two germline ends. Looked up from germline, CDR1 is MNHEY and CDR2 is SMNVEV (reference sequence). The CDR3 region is CASSPLRRGGWRNIQYF. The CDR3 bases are TGTGCCAGCAGTCCTCTCAGGAGGGGGGGATGGAGAAACATTCAGTACTTC.

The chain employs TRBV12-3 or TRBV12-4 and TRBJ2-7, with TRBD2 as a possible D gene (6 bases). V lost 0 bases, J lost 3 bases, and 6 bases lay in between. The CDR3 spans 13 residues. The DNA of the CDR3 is TGTGCCAGCAGTTTAGCGACTAGCTACGAGCAGTACTTC. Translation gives CASSLATSYEQYF.